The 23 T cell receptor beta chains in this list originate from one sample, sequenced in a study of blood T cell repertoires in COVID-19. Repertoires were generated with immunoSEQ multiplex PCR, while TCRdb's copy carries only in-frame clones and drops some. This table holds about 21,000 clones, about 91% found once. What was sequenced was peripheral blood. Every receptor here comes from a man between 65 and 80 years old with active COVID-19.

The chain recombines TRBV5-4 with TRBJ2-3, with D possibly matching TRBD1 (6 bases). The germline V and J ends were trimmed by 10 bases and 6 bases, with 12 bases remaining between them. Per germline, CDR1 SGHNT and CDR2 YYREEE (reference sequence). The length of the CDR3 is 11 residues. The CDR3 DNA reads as TGTGCCTCGGCAGGGGTGGATACGCAGTATTTT. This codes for CASAGVDTQYF. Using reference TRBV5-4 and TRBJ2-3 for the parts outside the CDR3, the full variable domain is ETGVTQSPTHLIKTRGQQVTLRCSSQSGHNTVSWYQQALGQGPQFIFQYYREEENGRGNFPPRFSGLQFPNYSSELNVNALELDDSALYLCASAGVDTQYFGPGTRLTVL.

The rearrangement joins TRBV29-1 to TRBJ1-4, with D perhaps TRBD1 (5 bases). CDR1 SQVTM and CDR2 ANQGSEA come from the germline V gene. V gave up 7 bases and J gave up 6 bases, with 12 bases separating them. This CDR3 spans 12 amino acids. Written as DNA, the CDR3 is TGCAGCGCGGGGACTCTCCATGAAAAACTGTTTTTT. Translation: CSAGTLHEKLFF.

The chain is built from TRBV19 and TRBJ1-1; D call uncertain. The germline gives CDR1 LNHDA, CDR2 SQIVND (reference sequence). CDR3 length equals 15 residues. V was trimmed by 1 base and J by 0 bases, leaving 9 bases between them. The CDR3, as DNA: TGTGCCAGTAGTATAGGGGTTGGGCTGAACACTGAAGCTTTCTTT. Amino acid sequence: CASSIGVGLNTEAFF.

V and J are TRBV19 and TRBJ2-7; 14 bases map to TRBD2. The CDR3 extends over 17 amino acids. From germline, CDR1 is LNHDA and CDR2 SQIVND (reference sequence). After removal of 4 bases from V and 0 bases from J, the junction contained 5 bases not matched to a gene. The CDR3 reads CASSRIGTSGSSYEQYF. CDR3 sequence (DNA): TGTGCCAGTAGTAGAATAGGGACTAGCGGGAGCTCCTACGAGCAGTACTTC. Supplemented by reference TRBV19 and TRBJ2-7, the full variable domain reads DGGITQSPKYLFRKEGQNVTLSCEQNLNHDAMYWYRQDPGQGLRLIYYSQIVNDFQKGDIAEGYSVSREKKESFPLTVTSAQKNPTAFYLCASSRIGTSGSSYEQYFGPGTRLTVT.

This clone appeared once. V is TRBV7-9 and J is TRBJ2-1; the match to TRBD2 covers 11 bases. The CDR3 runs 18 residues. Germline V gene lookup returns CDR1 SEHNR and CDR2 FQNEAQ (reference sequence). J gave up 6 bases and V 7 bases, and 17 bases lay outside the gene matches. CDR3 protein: CASIRTGVGTSGANEQFF. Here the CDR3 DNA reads TGTGCCAGCATACGGACAGGGGTCGGGACTAGCGGTGCCAATGAGCAGTTCTTC. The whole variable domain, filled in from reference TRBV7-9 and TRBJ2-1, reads DTGVSQNPRHKITKRGQNVTFRCDPISEHNRLYWYRQTLGQGPEFLTYFQNEAQLEKSRLLSDRFSAERPKGSFSTLEIQRTEQGDSAMYLCASIRTGVGTSGANEQFFGPGTRLTVL.

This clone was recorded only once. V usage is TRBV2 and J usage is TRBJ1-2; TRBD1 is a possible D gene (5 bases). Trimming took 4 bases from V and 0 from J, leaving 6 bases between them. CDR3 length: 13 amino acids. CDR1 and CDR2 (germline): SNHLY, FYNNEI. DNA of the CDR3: TGTGCCAGCAGTGGACAGACTAACTATGGCTACACCTTC. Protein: CASSGQTNYGYTF.

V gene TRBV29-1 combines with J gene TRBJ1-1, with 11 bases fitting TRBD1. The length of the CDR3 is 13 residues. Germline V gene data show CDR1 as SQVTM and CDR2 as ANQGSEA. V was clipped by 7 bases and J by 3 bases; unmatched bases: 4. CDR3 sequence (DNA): TGCAGCGCGCGGGACAGGGGGGACACTGAAGCTTTCTTT. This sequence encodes CSARDRGDTEAFF.

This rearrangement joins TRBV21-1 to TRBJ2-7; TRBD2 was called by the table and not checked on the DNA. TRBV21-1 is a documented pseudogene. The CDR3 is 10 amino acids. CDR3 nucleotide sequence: TGTGCCAGCGGGGGGTACGAGCAGTACTTC. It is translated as CASGGYEQYF.

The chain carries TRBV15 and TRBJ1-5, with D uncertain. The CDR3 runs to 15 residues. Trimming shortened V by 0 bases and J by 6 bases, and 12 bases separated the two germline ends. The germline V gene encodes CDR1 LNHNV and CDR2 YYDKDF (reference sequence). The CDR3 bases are TGTGCCACCAGCAGAGATTTAGCCCCCTCTCAGCCCCAGCATTTT. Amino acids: CATSRDLAPSQPQHF.

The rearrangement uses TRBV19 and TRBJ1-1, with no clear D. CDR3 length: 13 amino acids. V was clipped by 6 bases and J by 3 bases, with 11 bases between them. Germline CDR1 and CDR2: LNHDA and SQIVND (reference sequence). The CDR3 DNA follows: TGTGCCAGTAGCCCACTCTACGACACTGAAGCTTTCTTT. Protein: CASSPLYDTEAFF. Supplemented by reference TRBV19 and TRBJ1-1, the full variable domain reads DGGITQSPKYLFRKEGQNVTLSCEQNLNHDAMYWYRQDPGQGLRLIYYSQIVNDFQKGDIAEGYSVSREKKESFPLTVTSAQKNPTAFYLCASSPLYDTEAFFGQGTRLTVV.

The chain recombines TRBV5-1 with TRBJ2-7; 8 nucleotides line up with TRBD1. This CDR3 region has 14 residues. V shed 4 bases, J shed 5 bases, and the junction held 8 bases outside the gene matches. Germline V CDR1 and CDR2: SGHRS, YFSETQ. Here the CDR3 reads CASSQGQGSDEQYF. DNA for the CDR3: TGCGCCAGCAGCCAAGGACAGGGTTCCGACGAGCAGTACTTC.

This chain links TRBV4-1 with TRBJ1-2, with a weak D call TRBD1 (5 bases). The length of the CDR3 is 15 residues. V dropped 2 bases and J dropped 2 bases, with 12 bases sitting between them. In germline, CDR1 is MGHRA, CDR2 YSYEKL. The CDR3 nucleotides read TGCGCCAGCAGCCAAAGGGAGGGACCGAACTATGGCTACACCTTC. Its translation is CASSQREGPNYGYTF.

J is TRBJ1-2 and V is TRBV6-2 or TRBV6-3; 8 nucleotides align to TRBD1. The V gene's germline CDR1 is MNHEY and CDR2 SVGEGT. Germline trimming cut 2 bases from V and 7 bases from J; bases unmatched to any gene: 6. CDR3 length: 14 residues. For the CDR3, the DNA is TGTGCCAGCAGTTACCAGGACAGGGCTGGTGGCTACACCTTC. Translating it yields CASSYQDRAGGYTF.

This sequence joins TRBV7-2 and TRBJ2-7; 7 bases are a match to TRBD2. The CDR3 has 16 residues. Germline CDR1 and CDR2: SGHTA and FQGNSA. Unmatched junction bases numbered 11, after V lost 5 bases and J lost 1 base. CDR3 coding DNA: TGTGCCAGCAGCCCCCGACTGACTAGCACGTCCTACGAGCAGTACTTC. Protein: CASSPRLTSTSYEQYF. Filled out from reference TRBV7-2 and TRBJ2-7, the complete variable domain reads GAGVSQSPSNKVTEKGKDVELRCDPISGHTALYWYRQSLGQGLEFLIYFQGNSAPDKSGLPSDRFSAERTGGSVSTLTIQRTQQEDSAVYLCASSPRLTSTSYEQYFGPGTRLTVT.

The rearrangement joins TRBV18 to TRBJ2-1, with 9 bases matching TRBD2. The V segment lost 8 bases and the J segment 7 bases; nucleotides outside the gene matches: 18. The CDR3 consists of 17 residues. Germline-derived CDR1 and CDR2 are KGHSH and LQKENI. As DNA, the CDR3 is TGTGCCAGCCGAGGGACCATAACCGGGACTAGCCAGAATGAGCAGTTCTTC. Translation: CASRGTITGTSQNEQFF.

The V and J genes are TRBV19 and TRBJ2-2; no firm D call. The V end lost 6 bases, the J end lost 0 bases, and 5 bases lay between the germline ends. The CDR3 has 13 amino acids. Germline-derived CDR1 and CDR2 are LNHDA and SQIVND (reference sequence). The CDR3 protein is CASRTSNTGELFF. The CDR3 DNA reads TGTGCCAGTAGGACATCGAACACCGGGGAGCTGTTTTTT. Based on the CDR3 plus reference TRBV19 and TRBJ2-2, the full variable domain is DGGITQSPKYLFRKEGQNVTLSCEQNLNHDAMYWYRQDPGQGLRLIYYSQIVNDFQKGDIAEGYSVSREKKESFPLTVTSAQKNPTAFYLCASRTSNTGELFFGEGSRLTVL.

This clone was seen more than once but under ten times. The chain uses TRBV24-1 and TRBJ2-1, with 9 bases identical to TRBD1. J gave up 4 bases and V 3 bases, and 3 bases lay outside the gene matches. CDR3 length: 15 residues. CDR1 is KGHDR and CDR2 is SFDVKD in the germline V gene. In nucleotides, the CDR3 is TGTGCCACCAGTGATCCCGGGACAGGGTACAATGAGCAGTTCTTC. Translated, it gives CATSDPGTGYNEQFF.

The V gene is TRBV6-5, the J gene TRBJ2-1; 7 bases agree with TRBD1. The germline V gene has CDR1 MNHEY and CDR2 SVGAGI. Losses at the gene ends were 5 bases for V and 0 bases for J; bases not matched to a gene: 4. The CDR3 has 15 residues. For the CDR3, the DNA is TGTGCCAGCAGTAGGGGACAGATCTCCTACAATGAGCAGTTCTTC. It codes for CASSRGQISYNEQFF.

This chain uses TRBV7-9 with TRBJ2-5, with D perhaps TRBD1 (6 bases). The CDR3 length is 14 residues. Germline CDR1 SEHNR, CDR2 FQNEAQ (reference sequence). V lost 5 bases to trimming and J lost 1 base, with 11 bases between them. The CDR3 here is CASSTWTVQETQYF. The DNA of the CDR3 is TGTGCCAGCAGCACATGGACAGTCCAAGAGACCCAGTACTTC.

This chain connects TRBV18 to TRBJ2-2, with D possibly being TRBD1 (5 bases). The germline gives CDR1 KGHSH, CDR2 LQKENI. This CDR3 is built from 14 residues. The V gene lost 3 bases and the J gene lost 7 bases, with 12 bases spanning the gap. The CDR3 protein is CASSPGQVYGELFF. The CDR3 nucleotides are TGTGCCAGCTCACCGGGGCAGGTCTACGGGGAGCTGTTTTTT.

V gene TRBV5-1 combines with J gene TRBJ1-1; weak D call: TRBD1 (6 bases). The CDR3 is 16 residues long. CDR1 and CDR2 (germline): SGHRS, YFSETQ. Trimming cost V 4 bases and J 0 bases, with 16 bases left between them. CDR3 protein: CASSLQTGHLNTEAFF. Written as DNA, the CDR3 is TGCGCCAGCAGCCTTCAAACGGGACACCTGAACACTGAAGCTTTCTTT.

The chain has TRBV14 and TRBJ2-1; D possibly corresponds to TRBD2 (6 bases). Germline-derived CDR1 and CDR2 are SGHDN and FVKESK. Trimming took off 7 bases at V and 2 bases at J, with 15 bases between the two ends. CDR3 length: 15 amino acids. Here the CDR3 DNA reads TGTGCCAGCACCTCGACTAGGGGCCCCTACAATGAGCAGTTCTTC. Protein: CASTSTRGPYNEQFF. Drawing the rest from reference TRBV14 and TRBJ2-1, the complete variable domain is EAGVTQFPSHSVIEKGQTVTLRCDPISGHDNLYWYRRVMGKEIKFLLHFVKESKQDESGMPNNRFLAERTGGTYSTLKVQPAELEDSGVYFCASTSTRGPYNEQFFGPGTRLTVL.

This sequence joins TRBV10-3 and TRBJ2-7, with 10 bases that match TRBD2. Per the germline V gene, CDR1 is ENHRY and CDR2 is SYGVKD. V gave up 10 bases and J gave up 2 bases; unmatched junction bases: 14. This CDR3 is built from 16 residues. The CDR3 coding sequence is TGTGCCACTCGGGCTAGCGGGAGCATCGGCCCCTACGAGCAGTACTTC. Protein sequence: CATRASGSIGPYEQYF.